This T cell receptor (beta chain) was captured by sequencing in a study of T cell responses to AZD1222 COVID-19 vaccine. Produced via immunoSEQ multiplex PCR; TCRdb's table is partial and in-frame only. The data hold 100,000 to 110,000 clones, with 70% to 90% observed a single time. This receptor was taken from an adult in good health. The specimen was peripheral blood, collected on day 0 of MenACWY control vaccination.

In nucleotides, the CDR3 is TGTGCCAGCAGCCCCGGGGGGGCGAGCTCCTACAATGAGCAGTTCTTC. Protein product: CASSPGGASSYNEQFF. The V call is TRBV7-2, the J call TRBJ2-1; 8 nucleotides match TRBD2. Looked up from germline, CDR1 is SGHTA and CDR2 is FQGNSA. The CDR3 extends over 16 amino acids. V lost 5 bases and J lost 0; bases outside the gene matches: 6.